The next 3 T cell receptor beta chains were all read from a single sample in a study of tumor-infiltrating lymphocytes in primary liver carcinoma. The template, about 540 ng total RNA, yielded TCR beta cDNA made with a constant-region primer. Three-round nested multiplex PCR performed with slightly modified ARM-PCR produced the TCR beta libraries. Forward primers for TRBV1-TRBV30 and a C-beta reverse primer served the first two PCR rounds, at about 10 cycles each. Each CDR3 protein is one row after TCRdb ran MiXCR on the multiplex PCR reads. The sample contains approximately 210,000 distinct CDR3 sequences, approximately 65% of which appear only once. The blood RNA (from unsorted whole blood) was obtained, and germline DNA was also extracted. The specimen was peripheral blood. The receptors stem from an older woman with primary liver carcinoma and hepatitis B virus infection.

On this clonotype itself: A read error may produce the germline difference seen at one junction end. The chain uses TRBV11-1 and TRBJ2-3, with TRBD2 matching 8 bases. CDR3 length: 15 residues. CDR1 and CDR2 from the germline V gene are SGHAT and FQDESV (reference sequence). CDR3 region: CASSQIAGWQDTQYF. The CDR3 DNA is TGTGCAAGCAGCCAAATAGCGGGATGGCAAGATACGCAGTATTTT. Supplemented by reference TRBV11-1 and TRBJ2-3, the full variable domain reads EAEVAQSPRYKITEKSQAVAFWCDPISGHATLYWYRQILGQGPELLVQFQDESVVDDSQLPKDRFSAERLKGVDSTLKIQPAELGDSAMYLCASSQIAGWQDTQYFGPGTRLTVL.

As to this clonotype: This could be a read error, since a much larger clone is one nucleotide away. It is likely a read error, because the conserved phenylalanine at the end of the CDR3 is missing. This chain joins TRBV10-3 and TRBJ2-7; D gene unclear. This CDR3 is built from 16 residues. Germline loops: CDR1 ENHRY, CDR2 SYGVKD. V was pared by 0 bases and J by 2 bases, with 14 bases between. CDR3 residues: CAISESEQHLAYEQYL. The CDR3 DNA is TGTGCCATCAGTGAGTCGGAACAGCACCTAGCCTACGAGCAGTACCTC.

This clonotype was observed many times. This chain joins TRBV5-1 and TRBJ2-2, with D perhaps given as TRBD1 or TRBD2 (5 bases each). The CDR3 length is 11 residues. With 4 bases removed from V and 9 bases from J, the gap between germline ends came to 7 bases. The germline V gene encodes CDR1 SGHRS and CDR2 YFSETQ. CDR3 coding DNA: TGCGCCAGCAGCCGGGACCGGGAGCTGTTTTTT. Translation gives CASSRDRELFF.